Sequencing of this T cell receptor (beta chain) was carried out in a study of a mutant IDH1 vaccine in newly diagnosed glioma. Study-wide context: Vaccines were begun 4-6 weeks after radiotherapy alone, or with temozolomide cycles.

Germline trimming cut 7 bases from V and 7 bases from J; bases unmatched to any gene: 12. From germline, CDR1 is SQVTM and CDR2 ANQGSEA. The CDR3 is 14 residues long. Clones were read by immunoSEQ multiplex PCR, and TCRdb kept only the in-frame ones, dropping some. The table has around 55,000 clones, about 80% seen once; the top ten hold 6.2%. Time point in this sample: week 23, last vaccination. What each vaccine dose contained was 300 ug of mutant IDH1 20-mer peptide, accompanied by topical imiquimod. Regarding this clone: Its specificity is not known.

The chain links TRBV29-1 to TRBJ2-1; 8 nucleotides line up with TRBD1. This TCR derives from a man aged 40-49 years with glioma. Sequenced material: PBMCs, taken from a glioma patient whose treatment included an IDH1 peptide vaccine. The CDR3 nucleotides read TGCAGCGCTGGAACAGGGGGACGGTTTAATGAGCAGTTCTTC. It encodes CSAGTGGRFNEQFF.